A single TCR beta chain is shown here with its context. Its antigen is not identified. Germline V gene sequence: CDR1 LGHDT, CDR2 YNNKEL (reference sequence). This CDR3 region has 13 residues. The V end lost 2 bases, the J end lost 5 bases, and 9 bases lay between the germline ends. Via MiXCR, TCRdb re-called the 5' RACE reads, giving one row per CDR3 protein. The table lists 150,000 to 200,000 distinct CDR3 sequences, about a sixth of them singletons. The record originates from a study of CD8 T cells in ankylosing spondylitis. Regarding the study as a whole: A subset of motif variants has previously been described in the synovial fluid and blood of reactive arthritis. Within matched ankylosing spondylitis synovial fluid, disease-linked clones were reportedly significantly enriched. Made up of eight or nine highly homologous variants, a TCR beta motif appeared characteristic of ankylosing spondylitis blood.

This clonotype was sampled from a male donor with ankylosing spondylitis or in good health (not recorded which). The gene calls are TRBV3-1 and TRBJ2-5; tentative D call: TRBD2 (5 bases). The sequenced sample was blood, either unsorted or a sorted T cell fraction (not recorded which). CDR3 protein: CASSQKGVETQYF. The CDR3 region has the DNA TGTGCCAGCAGCCAAAAGGGAGTTGAGACCCAGTACTTC.